Listed here are 10 T cell receptor beta chains from one sample, sequenced in a study of cytomegalovirus exposure and HLA in healthy donors. The PCR ran on 60 Vbeta and 13 Jbeta primers. Sequencing was performed with immunoSEQ multiplex PCR; in TCRdb, only in-frame clones are kept and a portion is missing. The sample lists approximately 150,000 clones, almost 85% seen once, with 1% in the top ten. Sequenced sample: PBMCs. The source of these receptors is a man aged 25-45 years in good health and CMV-seronegative.

The chain links TRBV5-4 to TRBJ1-1, with D perhaps matching TRBD1 (6 bases). Trimming stripped 5 bases from V and 6 bases from J, with 14 bases between. The germline gives CDR1 SGHNT, CDR2 YYREEE (reference sequence). The CDR3 consists of 13 residues. The CDR3 DNA follows: TGTGCCAGCAGTCTTAGGGGGGGACCTGAAGCTTTCTTT. Protein product: CASSLRGGPEAFF.

J is TRBJ1-4 and V is TRBV5-1; 8 bases are shared with TRBD1. V lost 1 base, J lost 8 bases, and 7 bases stayed unmatched. The CDR3 length is 15 residues. CDR1 is SGHRS and CDR2 is YFSETQ in the germline V gene. Written as DNA, the CDR3 is TGCGCCAGCAGCTTGTTCCAGGGGGCGGGAGAAAAACTGTTTTTT. This codes for CASSLFQGAGEKLFF.

The J gene is TRBJ2-3, the V gene TRBV5-5, with D possibly being TRBD2 (6 bases). V was shortened by 3 bases and J by 3 bases, with 14 bases between the two germline ends. This CDR3 comprises 15 residues. Germline assignment: CDR1 SGHKS and CDR2 YYEKEE (reference sequence). CDR3 sequence: CASSSAGGMTDTQYF. DNA for the CDR3: TGTGCCAGCAGCTCGGCTGGGGGGATGACAGATACGCAGTATTTT. The whole variable domain, remainder taken from reference TRBV5-5 and TRBJ2-3, is DAGVTQSPTHLIKTRGQQVTLRCSPISGHKSVSWYQQVLGQGPQFIFQYYEKEERGRGNFPDRFSARQFPNYSSELNVNALLLGDSALYLCASSSAGGMTDTQYFGPGTRLTVL.

Note on this clone: A junction boundary mismatches the germline segment, possibly from a read error. The chain combines TRBV7-9 with TRBJ1-4; D perhaps matches TRBD1 (6 bases). The germline V gene has CDR1 SEHNR and CDR2 FQNEAQ (reference sequence). This CDR3 has 14 amino acids. The CDR3 is CSSSFTGLSGKLFF. In DNA, the CDR3 is TGTTCCAGCAGCTTTACAGGGTTGTCAGGCAAACTGTTTTTT.

This clone occurred once. The chain links TRBV25-1 to TRBJ1-2, with 8 bases aligning to TRBD1. Germline values: CDR1 MGHDK, CDR2 SYGVNS. The CDR3 spans 15 residues. The V and J ends lost 3 bases and 4 bases, in that order; junction bases with no gene match: 7. For the CDR3, the DNA is TGTGCCAGCAGTGACCCCGACAGGGGCGTCTATGGCTACACCTTC. Translated, it gives CASSDPDRGVYGYTF.

The J gene is TRBJ1-5, the V gene TRBV28; TRBD1 aligns across 7 bases. The CDR3 contains 15 residues. V lost 2 bases to trimming and J lost 1 base; unmatched junction nucleotides: 2. CDR1 and CDR2 (germline): MDHEN, SYDVKM. CDR3 bases: TGTGCCAGCAGTTTACCAGGGGGGAGCAATCAGCCCCAGCATTTT. It encodes CASSLPGGSNQPQHF.

This clone was counted between two and nine times. The chain is built from TRBV18 and TRBJ1-6, with TRBD1 matching over 8 bases. V lost 6 bases, J lost 8 bases, and 9 bases stayed unmatched. Germline V lookup: CDR1 KGHSH, CDR2 LQKENI. This CDR3 comprises 15 residues. CDR3 protein: CASSQLQGADSPLHF. For the CDR3, the DNA is TGTGCCAGCTCCCAACTGCAGGGGGCGGATTCACCCCTCCACTTT.

As DNA, the CDR3 is TGTGCCAGCAGTTCCGACAGAGCGGGCTTGAACACTGAAGCTTTCTTT. This translates into CASSSDRAGLNTEAFF. The chain joins TRBV2 to TRBJ1-1; a possible D gene is TRBD1 (5 bases). This CDR3 spans 16 amino acids. CDR1 is SNHLY and CDR2 is FYNNEI in the germline V gene. Trimming took 5 bases from V and 0 from J, leaving 16 bases between them.

The chain carries TRBV15 and TRBJ2-5, with a weak D call TRBD1 (5 bases). Trimming cost V 0 bases and J 3 bases, with 14 bases left between them. The CDR3 is 16 residues long. Per germline, CDR1 LNHNV and CDR2 YYDKDF (reference sequence). The CDR3 spells CATSRDKGIGKETQYF. CDR3 sequence (DNA): TGTGCCACCAGCAGAGATAAGGGGATAGGGAAAGAGACCCAGTACTTC.

This chain links TRBV27 with TRBJ2-1; 9 bases map to TRBD2. Germline trimming cut 8 bases from V and 4 bases from J; bases unmatched to any gene: 9. Germline V gene lookup returns CDR1 MNHEY and CDR2 SMNVEV (reference sequence). The CDR3 has 15 amino acids. CDR3 DNA: TGTGCCAGCCAACGGTTGCGGGAGGGATACAATGAGCAGTTCTTC. Encoded protein: CASQRLREGYNEQFF.